Below are 5 T cell receptor beta chains sequenced from a single sample in a study of cytomegalovirus exposure and HLA in healthy donors. PCR used 60 Vbeta primers and 13 Jbeta primers. The method was immunoSEQ multiplex PCR; TCRdb's version includes in-frame clones alone and lacks a portion of them. The sample has about 140,000 clones; approximately 65% are singletons. Sequencing was carried out using PBMCs. The receptors stem from a woman aged 55-75 years in good health and CMV-seronegative.

The genes are TRBV7-2 and TRBJ2-5, with TRBD1 as a possible D gene (5 bases). The ends were cut back, 0 bases at V and 5 bases at J, with 16 bases in the middle. The CDR3 is 16 amino acids. Per germline, CDR1 SGHTA and CDR2 FQGNSA. CDR3 sequence (DNA): TGTGCCAGCAGCTTAGCCTCCAGGGTATGGTCGGAGACCCAGTACTTC. Its translation is CASSLASRVWSETQYF.

The chain recombines TRBV18 with TRBJ2-2; TRBD1 matches at 11 bases. CDR1 is KGHSH and CDR2 is LQKENI in the germline V gene. The CDR3 is made up of 16 amino acids. The V segment lost 3 bases and the J segment 4 bases; nucleotides outside the gene matches: 4. CDR3 DNA sequence: TGTGCCAGCTCACCGAGGACAGGGGGCGTCACCGGGGAGCTGTTTTTT. Residues: CASSPRTGGVTGELFF.

This clone was picked up one time. The rearrangement links TRBV7-9 to TRBJ2-1; 11 bases fit TRBD2. The germline gives CDR1 SEHNR, CDR2 FQNEAQ (reference sequence). Trimming removed 5 bases from V and 0 bases from J; junction bases left unmatched: 12. CDR3 length: 19 residues. Written as DNA, the CDR3 is TGTGCCAGCAGCCGACTAGCGGGACCCCTTGATGGCTCCTACAATGAGCAGTTCTTC. Translating it yields CASSRLAGPLDGSYNEQFF.

As regards this clone: A read error may account for a junction end that differs from germline. The chain employs TRBV7-9 and TRBJ2-7; 11 bases agree with TRBD1. Looked up from germline, CDR1 is SEHNR and CDR2 is FQNEAQ (reference sequence). The CDR3 loop spans 16 amino acids. The CDR3 DNA follows: TGTTCCAGCAGCTTAGTAGGACAGGGGGCAGGCTACGAGCAGTACTTC. It codes for CSSSLVGQGAGYEQYF.

This clone appeared once. This rearrangement joins TRBV7-8 to TRBJ1-5; D unresolved. CDR3 size: 14 residues. Trimming took 3 bases from V and 7 from J, leaving 13 bases between them. Germline values: CDR1 SGHVS, CDR2 FQNEAQ. CDR3 sequence: CASSLAGSSQPQHF. In nucleotides, the CDR3 is TGTGCCAGCAGCTTGGCAGGATCAAGCCAGCCCCAGCATTTT.